The 27 T cell receptor beta chains given below trace back to one sample, sequenced in a study of cytotoxic CD8 clonotypes in ibrutinib-treated CLL. Using immunoSEQ multiplex PCR, the repertoire was profiled, and TCRdb retains in-frame clones only, with some absent. This repertoire shows fewer than 150,000 clones, around 84% found once; its top ten account for roughly 3.1%. The material sequenced was PBMCs, taken after 24 months of ibrutinib treatment. The source is a human donor with chronic lymphocytic leukemia.

V is TRBV19 and J is TRBJ1-1; possible D gene TRBD1, 6 bases. V dropped 5 bases and J dropped 6 bases, with 13 bases sitting between them. This CDR3 has 13 residues. Germline CDR1 LNHDA, CDR2 SQIVND (reference sequence). The CDR3 is CASSVNRVAEAFF. DNA of the CDR3: TGTGCCAGTAGTGTCAACAGGGTAGCTGAAGCTTTCTTT.

The chain's CDR3 is CASSPGTGVGYGYTF. CDR3 DNA sequence: TGTGCCAGCAGCCCGGGGACAGGGGTTGGCTATGGCTACACCTTC. The V and J genes are TRBV5-4 and TRBJ1-2; 10 positions agree with TRBD1. The V gene's germline CDR1 is SGHNT and CDR2 YYREEE (reference sequence). V lost 4 bases, J lost 4 bases, and 7 bases stayed unmatched. The CDR3 extends over 15 amino acids. The variable domain in full, completed from reference TRBV5-4 and TRBJ1-2, reads ETGVTQSPTHLIKTRGQQVTLRCSSQSGHNTVSWYQQALGQGPQFIFQYYREEENGRGNFPPRFSGLQFPNYSSELNVNALELDDSALYLCASSPGTGVGYGYTFGSGTRLTVV.

The genes are TRBV4-3 and TRBJ1-1; 9 positions agree with TRBD1. CDR1 LGHNA and CDR2 YSLEER come from the germline V gene. This CDR3 has 15 residues. J gave up 6 bases and V 4 bases, and 9 bases lay outside the gene matches. The CDR3 loop reads CASSPPRDRVSEAFF. The CDR3 DNA follows: TGCGCCAGCAGCCCCCCCCGGGACAGGGTCTCTGAAGCTTTCTTT.

J is TRBJ2-7 and V is TRBV30; 11 positions match TRBD1. Germline V gives CDR1 GTSNPN, CDR2 SVGIG (reference sequence). V shed 8 bases, J shed 2 bases, and the junction held 5 bases outside the gene matches. This CDR3 has 13 amino acids. This CDR3 is CAMDRGLTYEQYF. The CDR3 DNA reads TGTGCCATGGACAGGGGGCTAACCTACGAGCAGTACTTC.

V gene TRBV6-1 combines with J gene TRBJ2-5, with 7 bases that match TRBD1. Trimming cost V 3 bases and J 5 bases; bases outside gene matches: 6. The CDR3 is made up of 14 amino acids. Germline CDR1 and CDR2: MNHNS and SASEGT. The CDR3: CASSDTTGMETQYF. DNA of the CDR3: TGTGCCAGCAGTGATACGACAGGGATGGAGACCCAGTACTTC.

This clone was picked up many times. The V call is TRBV7-9, the J call TRBJ1-2; unclear D gene. The V end was cut by 0 bases, the J end by 2 bases, with 16 bases between. CDR1 and CDR2 from the germline V gene are SEHNR and FQNEAQ (reference sequence). The CDR3 loop spans 17 amino acids. The CDR3 spells CASSLAGAAGRNYGYTF. The DNA of the CDR3 is TGTGCCAGCAGCTTAGCGGGAGCGGCAGGTCGCAACTATGGCTACACCTTC.

J is TRBJ1-2 and V is TRBV10-3, with 7 bases matching TRBD1. The CDR3 is made up of 12 amino acids. Germline CDR1 is ENHRY and CDR2 is SYGVKD. V lost 6 bases to trimming and J lost 5 bases; unmatched junction nucleotides: 3. CDR3 bases: TGTGCCATCAGGGGGACAGATTATGGCTACACCTTC. Amino acids: CAIRGTDYGYTF.

The rearrangement uses TRBV30 and TRBJ1-5; D ambiguous. Germline CDR1 and CDR2: GTSNPN and SVGIG (reference sequence). Trimming took 3 bases from V and 1 from J, leaving 7 bases between them. This CDR3 has 13 amino acids. CDR3 in amino acids: CAWSPRSNQPQHF. CDR3 coding DNA: TGTGCCTGGAGCCCTAGAAGCAATCAGCCCCAGCATTTT.

This clone appeared a single time. The J gene is TRBJ2-7, the V gene TRBV2, with 9 bases matching TRBD2. Germline V gives CDR1 SNHLY, CDR2 FYNNEI. The CDR3 runs 14 residues. The V gene end was trimmed by 9 bases and the J gene end by 6 bases; junction bases not matched to a gene: 12. CDR3: CARSPAGGLSEQYF. CDR3 coding DNA: TGTGCCAGGAGCCCAGCGGGGGGCCTTTCCGAGCAGTACTTC.

The rearrangement joins TRBV27 to TRBJ1-4; D remains ambiguous. Trimming took 0 bases from V and 8 from J, leaving 19 bases between them. From germline, CDR1 is MNHEY and CDR2 SMNVEV (reference sequence). The CDR3 is 17 residues long. This CDR3 is CASSLSRSWGGGEKLFF. DNA of the CDR3: TGTGCCAGCAGTTTATCTCGGTCGTGGGGAGGTGGGGAAAAACTGTTTTTT.

The gene calls are TRBV11-1 and TRBJ1-1; D call uncertain. Deletions cut 1 base from V and 0 bases from J, with 3 bases between. The CDR3 loop spans 13 amino acids. CDR1 and CDR2 from the germline V gene are SGHAT and FQDESV (reference sequence). CDR3 sequence (DNA): TGTGCCAGCAGCTTAGGGATGAACACTGAAGCTTTCTTT. Its protein product is CASSLGMNTEAFF.

The rearrangement links TRBV30 to TRBJ1-1; no reliable D call. Trimming left V 3 bases short and J 1 base short, with 9 bases between. The CDR3 runs 13 residues. CDR1 and CDR2 from the germline V gene are GTSNPN and SVGIG (reference sequence). This CDR3 reads CAWSRGSNTEAFF. The CDR3 region has the DNA TGTGCCTGGAGCCGGGGATCGAACACTGAAGCTTTCTTT.

V and J are TRBV18 and TRBJ2-7; the D gene is possibly TRBD1 (6 bases). V gave up 8 bases and J gave up 5 bases, with 16 bases separating them. The germline V gene has CDR1 KGHSH and CDR2 LQKENI. The CDR3 length is 13 residues. The CDR3 region is CASTTGQGNEQYF. As DNA, the CDR3 is TGTGCCAGCACAACAGGGCAGGGAAACGAGCAGTACTTC.

This chain joins TRBV7-2 and TRBJ2-7; maybe TRBD1 (5 bases). Trimming pared 5 bases from V and 6 bases from J, leaving 14 bases between. Germline V gene lookup returns CDR1 SGHTA and CDR2 FQGNSA. The CDR3 runs 13 residues. DNA of the CDR3: TGTGCCAGCAGCCCAACACAGGATGGCGAGCAGTACTTC. This codes for CASSPTQDGEQYF.

This chain's CDR3 is CASSPGTGTADYGYTF. CDR3 nucleotides: TGTGCCAGCAGCCCAGGCACCGGGACAGCGGACTATGGCTACACCTTC. The rearrangement links TRBV5-6 to TRBJ1-2, with 7 bases fitting TRBD1. CDR3 size: 16 residues. The V and J ends lost 4 bases and 3 bases, in that order; junction bases with no gene match: 12. Germline V gives CDR1 SGHDT, CDR2 YYEEEE.

The DNA for the CDR3 is TGTGCCTGGAGTGGGCGCTGGGACACTGAAGCTTTCTTT. Translation gives CAWSGRWDTEAFF. The rearrangement uses TRBV30 and TRBJ1-1; D not certain. The CDR3 runs 13 residues. Germline V gene lookup returns CDR1 GTSNPN and CDR2 SVGIG (reference sequence). V lost 1 base and J lost 3, with 9 bases in between.

The chain joins TRBV7-9 to TRBJ2-7; 11 bases fit TRBD2. With 5 bases clipped from V and 0 bases from J, the junction kept 12 bases outside the gene matches. Per the germline V gene, CDR1 is SEHNR and CDR2 is FQNEAQ (reference sequence). The CDR3 runs to 18 residues. The CDR3 DNA follows: TGTGCCAGCAGCCCAGACGGGACTAGCGGCAAATTCTCCTACGAGCAGTACTTC. The encoded protein is CASSPDGTSGKFSYEQYF.

This clone qualifies as medium-sized (0.01 to 0.1%). This chain links TRBV30 with TRBJ1-6, with no clear D. This CDR3 has 13 amino acids. The germline V gene encodes CDR1 GTSNPN and CDR2 SVGIG (reference sequence). Deletions cut 0 bases from V and 7 bases from J, with 7 bases between. CDR3 coding DNA: TGTGCCTGGAGTGTACCTGGAAATTCACCCCTCCACTTT. The encoded protein is CAWSVPGNSPLHF.

This clone has just a few counts. V usage is TRBV5-1 and J usage is TRBJ2-7; D might be TRBD1 or TRBD2, each matching 6 bases. Germline CDR1 reads SGHRS; CDR2 reads YFSETQ. This CDR3 has 18 amino acids. The V end lost 4 bases, the J end lost 3 bases, and 26 bases lay between the germline ends. CDR3 amino acids: CASSAPSRGANLRYEQYF. The CDR3 DNA reads TGCGCCAGCAGCGCACCGTCGAGGGGGGCAAACCTTCGCTACGAGCAGTACTTC.

J is TRBJ2-5 and V is TRBV10-3; 12 bases are a match to TRBD2. Trimming removed 5 bases from V and 2 bases from J; junction bases left unmatched: 3. The CDR3 consists of 15 residues. Per the germline V gene, CDR1 is ENHRY and CDR2 is SYGVKD. CDR3 DNA: TGTGCCATCAGTCTGACTAGCGGGGGACAAGAGACCCAGTACTTC. The encoded protein is CAISLTSGGQETQYF.

V and J are TRBV5-1 and TRBJ2-3; D not certain. CDR3 length: 11 amino acids. Germline loops: CDR1 SGHRS, CDR2 YFSETQ. Trimming took 4 bases from V and 3 from J, leaving 3 bases between them. The chain's CDR3 is CASSQTDTQYF. In DNA, the CDR3 is TGCGCCAGCAGCCAAACAGATACGCAGTATTTT. Variable domain in full (rest from reference TRBV5-1 and TRBJ2-3): KAGVTQTPRYLIKTRGQQVTLSCSPISGHRSVSWYQQTPGQGLQFLFEYFSETQRNKGNFPGRFSGRQFSNSRSEMNVSTLELGDSALYLCASSQTDTQYFGPGTRLTVL.

This chain joins TRBV12-5 and TRBJ1-1; D is undetermined. The CDR3 has 15 residues. Germline lookup yields CDR1 LGHNT and CDR2 FRNRAP. Trimming pared 0 bases from V and 4 bases from J, leaving 12 bases between. The CDR3 nucleotides are TGTGCTAGTGGTTTGGTACGCGTGGGTGGCACTGAAGCTTTCTTT. This codes for CASGLVRVGGTEAFF.

The chain joins TRBV7-2 to TRBJ1-1, with TRBD1 matching 8 bases. V lost 5 bases to trimming and J lost 4 bases; unmatched junction nucleotides: 12. The CDR3 has 16 residues. Per germline, CDR1 SGHTA and CDR2 FQGNSA. In DNA form, the CDR3 reads TGTGCCAGCAGCCACGCCCTAGGACAGGGTGTCACTGAAGCTTTCTTT. It specifies CASSHALGQGVTEAFF.

This chain links TRBV11-2 with TRBJ2-2; 10 bases agree with TRBD2. This CDR3 comprises 17 residues. Germline values: CDR1 SGHAT, CDR2 FQNNGV. Unmatched junction bases numbered 7, after V lost 2 bases and J lost 4 bases. The CDR3: CASSLSSGGLSTGELFF. CDR3 in DNA: TGTGCCAGCAGCTTAAGTAGCGGGGGGTTATCCACCGGGGAGCTGTTTTTT.

The chain uses TRBV5-4 and TRBJ2-7; 9 positions agree with TRBD1. Germline values: CDR1 SGHNT, CDR2 YYREEE (reference sequence). V lost 6 bases to trimming and J lost 3 bases; unmatched junction nucleotides: 16. This CDR3 has 17 amino acids. The CDR3 spells CASTFGTFGTGNYEQYF. In nucleotides, the CDR3 is TGTGCCAGCACCTTTGGGACATTTGGGACAGGGAACTACGAGCAGTACTTC.

This chain uses TRBV7-2 with TRBJ1-5; 7 bases align to TRBD1. The germline V gene has CDR1 SGHTA and CDR2 FQGNSA. The CDR3 runs 15 residues. V shed 0 bases and J 3 bases; nucleotides not matched to a gene: 2. CDR3 loop: CASSLAGTDNQPQHF. The CDR3 DNA reads as TGTGCCAGCAGCTTAGCCGGGACAGACAATCAGCCCCAGCATTTT.

This sequence joins TRBV2 and TRBJ2-7; no definite D call. The CDR3 extends over 11 amino acids. Germline CDR1 reads SNHLY; CDR2 reads FYNNEI. V lost 3 bases, J lost 3 bases, and 3 bases lay in between. Here the CDR3 DNA reads TGTGCCAGCAGTGAGAACTACGAGCAGTACTTC. Protein: CASSENYEQYF.